This T cell receptor (beta chain) stems from a study of T-cell reconstitution after alpha-beta-depleted transplantation in children. Regarding the study as a whole: At the one-year point after transplant, T-cell counts and TCRbeta diversity were found to come mostly from T cells that had been newly produced. Reportedly, only several hundred clones from non-depleted graft cells drove alpha-beta T-cell counts at about two months. The origin of high day-60 TCRbeta diversity in some patients lay in surviving recipient T cells and thymic progenitors.

This clonotype was detected many times. Its target is not known. Germline V gene lookup returns CDR1 DFQATT and CDR2 SNEGSKA (reference sequence). The CDR3 consists of 15 residues. V lost 2 bases, J lost 2 bases, and 5 bases stayed unmatched. Molecular barcoding with unique molecular identifiers was used for the TCRbeta library. TCRdb itself ran the PCR reads through MiXCR, one entry per CDR3 protein. The profile shows 600,000 to 700,000 distinct CDR3 sequences, approximately 14% of them singletons. The chain is built from TRBV20-1 and TRBJ2-3, with 9 bases lining up with TRBD2. The receptor comes from a girl aged 2 to 10 with congenital amegakaryocytic thrombocytopenia, due to receive a stem cell transplant. The sequencing here drew on PBMCs, taken before TCRalphabeta/CD19-depleted stem cell transplant. The CDR3 DNA is TGCAGTGCTAGAACGCCTAGCGGGAACACAGATACGCAGTATTTT. Translated, it gives CSARTPSGNTDTQYF.